A single sample gave rise to the 5 T cell receptor beta chains below, sequenced in a study of Tregs in tolerant kidney transplant recipients. Their target antigens are unknown. Method: immunoSEQ multiplex PCR; TCRdb's copy keeps in-frame clones and lacks some. The repertoire holds 30,000 to 35,000 clones, with over 75% as singletons. Specimen: Tregs from blood cultured with allogeneic cells. The receptors stem from a human donor in good health.

The V call is TRBV7-2, the J call TRBJ2-7; the D gene is possibly TRBD1 (6 bases). V was pared by 6 bases and J by 3 bases, with 18 bases between. From germline, CDR1 is SGHTA and CDR2 FQGNSA. The CDR3 is 15 residues long. For the CDR3, the DNA is TGTGCCAGCAGTCTTACCCAGGGGATCAGCTACGAGCAGTACTTC. It encodes CASSLTQGISYEQYF.

The CDR3 is CASTNTGELFF. The CDR3 DNA sequence: TGTGCCAGCACCAACACCGGGGAGCTGTTTTTT. The chain joins TRBV7-2 to TRBJ2-2; D is undetermined. Germline V CDR1 and CDR2: SGHTA, FQGNSA. CDR3 size: 11 residues. The ends were cut back, 7 bases at V and 2 bases at J, with 2 bases in the middle. Full variable domain (remainder filled in from reference TRBV7-2 and TRBJ2-2): GAGVSQSPSNKVTEKGKDVELRCDPISGHTALYWYRQSLGQGLEFLIYFQGNSAPDKSGLPSDRFSAERTGGSVSTLTIQRTQQEDSAVYLCASTNTGELFFGEGSRLTVL.

This rearrangement joins TRBV6-5 to TRBJ1-2; no clear D. The CDR3 extends over 14 amino acids. V was shortened by 4 bases and J by 7 bases, with 16 bases between the two germline ends. Germline assignment: CDR1 MNHEY and CDR2 SVGAGI. The DNA for the CDR3 is TGTGCCAGCAGTTTCGGCGTCTTCTCCGCTGGCTACACCTTC. Translation gives CASSFGVFSAGYTF.

Regarding this clone: At one boundary the junction diverges from the germline segment, which might be a read error. The chain links TRBV7-8 to TRBJ2-1; D may be TRBD2 (5 bases). CDR3 length: 12 residues. Germline V gene lookup returns CDR1 SGHVS and CDR2 FQNEAQ. In DNA, the CDR3 is TGTGCCAGCAGCTTACATCCGGAGGAGCCGTTCTTC. Protein: CASSLHPEEPFF.

Within the sample, this clone is medium-sized (0.01 to 0.1%). The V gene is TRBV7-9, the J gene TRBJ2-3, with D unresolved. CDR1 and CDR2 (germline): SEHNR, FQNEAQ (reference sequence). Trimming took off 3 bases at V and 7 bases at J, with 5 bases between the two ends. The CDR3 spans 11 residues. In nucleotides, the CDR3 is TGTGCCAGCAGCTTGGAATATACGCAGTATTTT. It yields the protein CASSLEYTQYF.